Listed below are T cell receptor beta chains from one sample, sequenced in a study of cytotoxic CD8 clonotypes in ibrutinib-treated CLL. Generated by immunoSEQ multiplex PCR, the TCRdb table keeps only in-frame clones and is missing some. The repertoire includes approximately 84,000 clones, around 79% of them detected once, and 4% to 5.5% sits in the top ten. The sample here was PBMCs, taken after 12 months of ibrutinib treatment. The receptors shown here come from a human donor with chronic lymphocytic leukemia. Both conserved end residues are part of each CDR3. Clone size is not always given. Where it is, it says once, few, many or a class for expanded clones.

v_call	clone_size	j_call	cdr3_aa
TRBV5-6	.	TRBJ1-6	CASSLGRYGNSPLHF
TRBV5-6	.	TRBJ2-5	CASSQRQAAKETQYF
TRBV28	.	TRBJ2-5	CASSPGRYQETQYF
TRBV15	.	TRBJ1-5	CATRDPRGGGNQPQHF
TRBV19	.	TRBJ1-6	CASSINRWGPGGSPLHF
TRBV11-3	few	TRBJ2-1	CASSPKRGVNEQFF
TRBV7-2	few	TRBJ2-5	CASSHWAGGETQYF
TRBV6-1	.	TRBJ2-1	CASPPGGAHNEQFF
TRBV5-1	few	TRBJ1-1	CASSLALTVNTEAFF
TRBV15	once	TRBJ1-2	CATSRGWADYGYTF
TRBV7-2	few	TRBJ2-5	CASSLEAGQETQYF
TRBV7-2	once	.	CASSLAASYYEQYF
TRBV28	.	TRBJ2-6	CASTGGGSGANVLTF
TRBV28	once	TRBJ2-5	CASSRQSQGETQYF
TRBV5-6	.	TRBJ2-3	CASSLQDTQYF
TRBV18	.	TRBJ1-2	CASSPGESYGYTF
TRBV7-9	.	TRBJ2-1	CASSFGWSSYNEQFF
TRBV5-1	.	TRBJ1-1	CASFTGERRDTEAFF
TRBV7-9	many	TRBJ2-3	CASSSAGGGDTQYF
TRBV7-2	once	TRBJ1-2	CASSPGQAYGYTF
TRBV27	.	TRBJ1-2	CASSLAPGPYGYTF
TRBV28	.	TRBJ2-7	CASTPPAFRSYEQYF
TRBV19	.	TRBJ2-6	CASKDGKAGANVLTF
TRBV18	.	TRBJ2-7	CASSWAGRGSYEQYF
TRBV5-1	few	TRBJ2-1	CASSPRGGEQFF
TRBV7-9	.	TRBJ2-7	CASSPRGRLADYEQYF